This T cell receptor (beta chain) was recorded in a study of T cells in Graves' hyperthyroidism and ophthalmopathy. The diagnoses drew upon clinical symptoms, serum thyroxine and TRAb, thyroid ultrasound and orbital computed tomography. The CDR3 sequence is 17 residues long. Germline values: CDR1 LGHNA, CDR2 YNFKEQ. With 3 bases clipped from V and 6 bases from J, the junction kept 6 bases outside the gene matches. Amplified TCR beta CDR3 regions derived from RNA transcripts. The HTBI primer set was used in a first-round RT-PCR of the TCR CDR3. TCRdb used MiXCR to reprocess the multiplex PCR reads, holding one entry per CDR3 protein. The data hold 550,000 to 600,000 distinct CDR3 sequences, with roughly 50% observed a single time.

The TCR sequence derives from an adult woman with Graves' disease, either hyperthyroidism or ophthalmopathy (not recorded which). The sequenced sample was peripheral blood or thyroid tissue (not recorded which). J is TRBJ2-2 and V is TRBV4-2; 14 bases agree with TRBD2. The CDR3 DNA follows: TGTGCCAGCAGCCACCTAGGACTAGCGGGAGGACCCGGGGAGCTGTTTTTT. Protein: CASSHLGLAGGPGELFF.